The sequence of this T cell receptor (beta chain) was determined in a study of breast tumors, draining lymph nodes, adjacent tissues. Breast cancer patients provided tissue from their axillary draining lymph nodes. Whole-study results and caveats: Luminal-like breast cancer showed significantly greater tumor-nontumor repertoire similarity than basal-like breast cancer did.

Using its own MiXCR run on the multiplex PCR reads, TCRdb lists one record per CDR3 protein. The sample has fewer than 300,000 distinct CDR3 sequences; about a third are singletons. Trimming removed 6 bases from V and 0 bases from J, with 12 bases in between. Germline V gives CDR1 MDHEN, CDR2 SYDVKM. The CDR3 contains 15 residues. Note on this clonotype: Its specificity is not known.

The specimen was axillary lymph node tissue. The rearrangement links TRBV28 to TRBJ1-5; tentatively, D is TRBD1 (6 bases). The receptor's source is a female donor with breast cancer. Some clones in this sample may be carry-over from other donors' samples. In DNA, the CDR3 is TGTGCCAGCAGAGTGACAGGAGTTAGCAATCAGCCCCAGCATTTT. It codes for CASRVTGVSNQPQHF.